The clone carrying this TCR beta chain has just a few counts. This record comes from a study of regulatory T cells in long-lasting Graves disease. Arm-PCR of CDR3 regions and iRepertoire HTBI primers were the basis on which TCR beta libraries were built. TCRdb called the multiplex PCR reads again in MiXCR, with one record for every CDR3 protein. Of some 500,000 distinct CDR3 sequences listed, 15% to 20% are singletons. Time point given: newly diagnosed GD, antithyroid drugs for less than 3 months. Extracted RNA from PBMCs served as the source of the TCR library. CDR1 and CDR2 (germline): SGHNT, YYREEE (reference sequence). The CDR3 has 11 amino acids. V lost 4 bases to trimming and J lost 8 bases, with 9 bases between them. This sample was shared with a second study, whose subject was T cells in Graves' hyperthyroidism and ophthalmopathy.

The source is a woman aged 35-65 years with Graves disease. Sample: peripheral blood mononuclear cells (PBMCs), taken at new diagnosis, from a patient treated with antithyroid drugs. The chain uses TRBV5-4 and TRBJ1-1; D uncertain. CDR3 protein: CASSGRREAFF. The CDR3 nucleotides are TGTGCCAGCAGCGGGCGGAGAGAAGCTTTCTTT.